These 3 T cell receptor beta chains share one sample of origin, sequenced in a study of T cells expressing NK-cell markers (TCRdb year 2020). The library relied on 5' RACE. The listed sequencing device is Illumina HiSeq 2000. Each entry corresponds to one CDR3 protein sequence from reads that TCRdb reprocessed, and DNA is not given. The data table for this sample lists 350,000 to 450,000 distinct CDR3 sequences. The ten largest clones take up roughly 5.4% of the sample. Material: blood T cells: a sorted CD56 or NKG2C T cell subset, CD4+ or CD8+ T cells, or bulk PBMC T cells (not recorded which). These TCRs come from a man between 18 and 69 years old in good health.

The chain combines TRBV6-1 with TRBJ1-5. The CDR3 has 17 amino acids. CDR1 is MNHNS and CDR2 is SASEGT in the germline V gene. CDR3 sequence: CASSESRRGQSNQPQHF.

V and J are TRBV14 and TRBJ2-3; TCRdb gives TRBD1 as the D gene, but with no DNA this cannot be confirmed. The CDR3 runs to 15 residues. From germline, CDR1 is SGHDN and CDR2 FVKESK. CDR3 protein: CASSHLDRDTDTQYF.

The chain uses TRBV20-1 and TRBJ2-1; TCRdb calls TRBD2, which cannot be checked without DNA. The CDR3 extends over 16 amino acids. Germline-derived CDR1 and CDR2 are DFQATT and SNEGSKA (reference sequence). This CDR3 reads CSANPASGAFYNEQFF.